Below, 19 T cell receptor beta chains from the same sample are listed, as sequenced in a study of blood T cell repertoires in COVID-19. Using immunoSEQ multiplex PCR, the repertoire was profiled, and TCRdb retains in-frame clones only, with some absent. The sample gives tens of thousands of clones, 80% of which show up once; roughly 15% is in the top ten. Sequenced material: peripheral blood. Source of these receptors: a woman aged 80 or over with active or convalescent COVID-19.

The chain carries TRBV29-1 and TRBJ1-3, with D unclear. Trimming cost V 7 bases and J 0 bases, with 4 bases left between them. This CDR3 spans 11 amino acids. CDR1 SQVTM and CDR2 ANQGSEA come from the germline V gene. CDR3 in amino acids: CSASSGNTIYF. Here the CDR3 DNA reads TGCAGCGCTAGCTCTGGAAACACCATATATTTT.

CDR3 sequence (DNA): TGTGCCAGCAGCGCTCCAGGGGGGAAGGACTATGGCTACACCTTC. It specifies CASSAPGGKDYGYTF. V and J are TRBV28 and TRBJ1-2, with 7 bases fitting TRBD1. CDR3 length: 15 amino acids. V lost 6 bases, J lost 3 bases, and 10 bases stayed unmatched. The germline gives CDR1 MDHEN, CDR2 SYDVKM.

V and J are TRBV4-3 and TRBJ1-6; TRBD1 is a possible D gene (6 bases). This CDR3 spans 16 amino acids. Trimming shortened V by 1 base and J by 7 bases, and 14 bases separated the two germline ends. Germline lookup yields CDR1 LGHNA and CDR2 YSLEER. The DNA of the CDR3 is TGCGCCAGCAGCCAAGTCACAGGGATAGGGAATTCACCCCTCCACTTT. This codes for CASSQVTGIGNSPLHF.

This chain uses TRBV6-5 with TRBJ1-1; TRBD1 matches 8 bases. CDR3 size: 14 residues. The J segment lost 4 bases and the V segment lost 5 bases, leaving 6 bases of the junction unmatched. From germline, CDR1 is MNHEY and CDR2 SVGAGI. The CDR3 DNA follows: TGTGCCAGCAGTCAGTCAGGGGGCGGCACTGAAGCTTTCTTT. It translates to CASSQSGGGTEAFF.

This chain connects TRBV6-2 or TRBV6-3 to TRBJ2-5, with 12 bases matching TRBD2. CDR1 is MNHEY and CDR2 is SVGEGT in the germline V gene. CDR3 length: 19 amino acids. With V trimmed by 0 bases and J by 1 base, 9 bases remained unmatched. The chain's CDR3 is CASSYSTSGGNLPQETQYF. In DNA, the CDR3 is TGTGCCAGCAGTTACTCTACTAGCGGGGGGAACTTACCCCAAGAGACCCAGTACTTC.

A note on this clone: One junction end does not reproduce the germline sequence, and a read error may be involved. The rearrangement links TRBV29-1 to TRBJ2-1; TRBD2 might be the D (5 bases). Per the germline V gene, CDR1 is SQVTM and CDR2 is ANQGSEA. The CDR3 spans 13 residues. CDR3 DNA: TGCAGCGTTGATCCGGACTCCGCCAATCAGCAGTTCTTC. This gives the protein CSVDPDSANQQFF.

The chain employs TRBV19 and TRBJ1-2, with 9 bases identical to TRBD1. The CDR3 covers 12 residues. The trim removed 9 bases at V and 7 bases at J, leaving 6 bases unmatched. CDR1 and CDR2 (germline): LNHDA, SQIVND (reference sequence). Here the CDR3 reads CASSRDRVGYTF. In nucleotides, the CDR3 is TGTGCCAGCAGCCGGGACAGGGTTGGCTACACCTTC.

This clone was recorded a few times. CDR3 nucleotides: TGTGCCAGCATAACACAGAACCCTCTAGCGGGAGGGTACAATGAGCAGTTCTTC. Encoded protein: CASITQNPLAGGYNEQFF. V gene TRBV27 combines with J gene TRBJ2-1; TRBD2 agrees at 12 bases. CDR1 and CDR2 from the germline V gene are MNHEY and SMNVEV (reference sequence). V lost 7 bases and J lost 4; bases outside the gene matches: 14. The CDR3 runs to 18 residues.

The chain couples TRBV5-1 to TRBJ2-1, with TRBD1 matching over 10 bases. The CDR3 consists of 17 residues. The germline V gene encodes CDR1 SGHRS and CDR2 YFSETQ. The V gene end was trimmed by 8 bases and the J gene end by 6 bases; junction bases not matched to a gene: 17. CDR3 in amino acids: CASGPGTGVPLSNEQFF. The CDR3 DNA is TGCGCCAGTGGGCCCGGGACAGGGGTCCCCCTCAGCAATGAGCAGTTCTTC.

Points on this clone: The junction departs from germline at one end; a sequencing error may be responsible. The CDR3 sequence: CASSARDRIF. The CDR3 nucleotides are TGTGCCAGCAGCGCCCGGGACAGAATTTTT. The J gene is TRBJ1-4, the V gene TRBV9, with 7 bases identical to TRBD1. CDR3 length: 10 amino acids. Germline assignment: CDR1 SGDLS and CDR2 YYNGEE.

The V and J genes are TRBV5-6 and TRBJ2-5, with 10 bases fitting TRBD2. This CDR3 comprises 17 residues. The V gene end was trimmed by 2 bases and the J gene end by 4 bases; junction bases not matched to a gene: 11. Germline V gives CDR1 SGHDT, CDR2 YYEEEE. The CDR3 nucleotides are TGTGCCAGCAGCTTCTTCACTAGCGGGACTTTGGGAGAGACCCAGTACTTC. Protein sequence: CASSFFTSGTLGETQYF.

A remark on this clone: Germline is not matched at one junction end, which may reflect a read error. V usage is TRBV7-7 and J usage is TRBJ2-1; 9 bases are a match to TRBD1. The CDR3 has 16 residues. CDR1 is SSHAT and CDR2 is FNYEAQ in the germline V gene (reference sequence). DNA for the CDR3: TGTGCTAGCAGTTACGAACCGGGACAGGGCAACAATGAGCAGTTCTTC. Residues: CASSYEPGQGNNEQFF.

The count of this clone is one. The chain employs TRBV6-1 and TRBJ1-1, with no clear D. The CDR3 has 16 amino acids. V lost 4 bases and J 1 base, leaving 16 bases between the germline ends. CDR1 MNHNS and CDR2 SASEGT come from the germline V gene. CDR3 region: CASSVPRNRQNTEAFF. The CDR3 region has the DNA TGTGCCAGCAGTGTCCCAAGGAACAGACAGAACACTGAAGCTTTCTTT.

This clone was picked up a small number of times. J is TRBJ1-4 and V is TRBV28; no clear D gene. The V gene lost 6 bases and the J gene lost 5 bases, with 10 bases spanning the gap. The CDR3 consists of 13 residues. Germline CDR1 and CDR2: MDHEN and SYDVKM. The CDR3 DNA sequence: TGTGCCAGCAGCCCGGGAATCAATGAAAAACTGTTTTTT. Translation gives CASSPGINEKLFF.

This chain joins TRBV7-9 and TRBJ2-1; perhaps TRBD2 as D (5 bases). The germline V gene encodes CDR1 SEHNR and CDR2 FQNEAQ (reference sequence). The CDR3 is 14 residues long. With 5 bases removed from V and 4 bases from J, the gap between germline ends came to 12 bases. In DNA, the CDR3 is TGTGCCAGCAGCGTTACCGGGATTTACAATGAGCAGTTCTTC. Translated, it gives CASSVTGIYNEQFF.

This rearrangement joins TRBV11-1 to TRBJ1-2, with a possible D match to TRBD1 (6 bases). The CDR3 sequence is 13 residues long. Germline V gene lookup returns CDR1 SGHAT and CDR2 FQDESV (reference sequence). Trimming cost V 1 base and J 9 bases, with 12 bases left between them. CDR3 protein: CASSLVPGASYTF. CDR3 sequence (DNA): TGTGCCAGCAGCTTAGTTCCAGGGGCGAGCTACACCTTC.

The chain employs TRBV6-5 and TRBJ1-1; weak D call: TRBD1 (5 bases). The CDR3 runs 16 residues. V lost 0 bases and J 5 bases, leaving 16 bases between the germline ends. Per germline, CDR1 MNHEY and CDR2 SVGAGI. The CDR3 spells CASSYSGGGGRTEAFF. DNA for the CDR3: TGTGCCAGCAGTTACTCGGGCGGGGGAGGGAGGACTGAAGCTTTCTTT.

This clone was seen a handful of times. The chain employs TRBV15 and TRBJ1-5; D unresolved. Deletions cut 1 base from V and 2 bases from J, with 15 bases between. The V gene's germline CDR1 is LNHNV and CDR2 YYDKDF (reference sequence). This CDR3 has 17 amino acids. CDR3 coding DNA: TGTGCCACCAGCAGAGGCCGGAGGGATCGGGGCAATCAGCCCCAGCATTTT. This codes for CATSRGRRDRGNQPQHF. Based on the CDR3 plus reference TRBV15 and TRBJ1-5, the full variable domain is DAMVIQNPRYQVTQFGKPVTLSCSQTLNHNVMYWYQQKSSQAPKLLFHYYDKDFNNEADTPDNFQSRRPNTSFCFLDIRSPGLGDTAMYLCATSRGRRDRGNQPQHFGDGTRLSIL.

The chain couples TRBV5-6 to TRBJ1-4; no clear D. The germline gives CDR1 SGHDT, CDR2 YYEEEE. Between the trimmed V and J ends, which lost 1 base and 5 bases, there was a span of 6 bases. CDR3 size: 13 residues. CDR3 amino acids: CASSLNINEKLFF. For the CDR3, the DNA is TGTGCCAGCAGCTTGAACATCAATGAAAAACTGTTTTTT. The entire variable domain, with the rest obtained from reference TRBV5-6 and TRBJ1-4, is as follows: DAGVTQSPTHLIKTRGQQVTLRCSPKSGHDTVSWYQQALGQGPQFIFQYYEEEERQRGNFPDRFSGHQFPNYSSELNVNALLLGDSALYLCASSLNINEKLFFGSGTQLSVL.